The present entry profiles one T cell receptor (beta chain) with its context. What this receptor recognizes is not known. Base qualities are not recorded, but no much larger clone differs from it by a single base. This specimen comes from a study of CD8 T cells in ankylosing spondylitis (dated by TCRdb to 2016 to 2017). About the full investigation: The study profiled T cell receptor beta repertoires in healthy donors and ankylosing spondylitis patients to find disease-linked TCR variants. Peripheral blood was sampled, and synovial fluid was additionally collected from ankylosing spondylitis patients. In total, the full study cohort was made up of 108 healthy donors and 25 to 30 ankylosing spondylitis patients.

Reads for this sample came from an Illumina HiSeq 2500. TCR beta libraries were prepared by quantitative 5'-RACE with molecular barcodes. The study's own analysis went as follows. A new computational method, built on a probabilistic model of VDJ rearrangement, was used to identify disease-linked TCR variants. In TCRdb, the public reads were trimmed at Q25 with fastp and aligned with MiXCR, with productive beta chains retained. Records with the same CDR3 protein are collapsed into one entry carrying the most frequent genes and DNA. V and J calls and clone size were set by TCRdb, not the authors. This sample is represented by roughly 240,000 distinct CDR3 sequences; more than 25% of them were singletons. Roughly 4.2% of the sample comes from the top ten. The study at large found these results: Blood from ankylosing spondylitis patients appeared to be characterized by a TCR beta motif composed of 7 to 9 highly homologous amino acid variants. Some motif variants were previously reported in synovial fluid and blood of reactive arthritis patients, suggesting common disease-initiation mechanisms. A CD8+ phenotype was shown by the disease-linked clones, which were found at relatively low frequencies in peripheral blood. Significant enrichment of the disease-linked clones was reported in matched synovial fluid samples from ankylosing spondylitis patients.

The TCR originated in a male donor with ankylosing spondylitis or in good health (not recorded which). The sequenced sample consisted of blood, either unsorted or a sorted T cell fraction (not recorded which).

The DNA sequence is TGTGCCAGCAGCTTCTTTGGGATTTTTGCGGAGACCCAGTACTTC. Its protein product is CASSFFGIFAETQYF. This receptor chain uses TRBV7-6 and TRBJ2-5; no D gene call is confident. Deletion took 3 bases off V and 5 bases off J, with a span of 16 bases between the germline ends. The CDR3, cysteine through phenylalanine, is 15 amino acids long. The entry retains the CDR3 DNA only, 45 bases that are in frame from base 1. The germline V gene yields SGHVS for CDR1 and FNYEAQ for CDR2.